The rows below give T cell receptor beta chains drawn from one sample of a study of OX40 agonist ivuxolimab in advanced cancers. TCRdb's copy holds only in-frame clones and misses some; the assay was immunoSEQ multiplex PCR. Of under 30,000 clones listed, approximately 90% are singletons. The input for sequencing was CD4+ or CD8+ T cells sorted from blood, taken in a trial of the OX40 agonist ivuxolimab. These receptors were obtained from an adult with an advanced solid tumor such as melanoma, head and neck, liver or kidney cancer. Both conserved end residues are part of each CDR3. The order of the fields is V gene, J gene, clone size, D gene, CDR3 protein, CDR3 DNA. D genes are given only for firm matches. Rows give clone size only sometimes, using once, few, many, or a class for an expanded clone.

>TRBV5-1|TRBJ2-1|-|TRBD2
CASSLGGGAYNEQFF
TGCGCCAGCAGCTTAGGCGGGGGAGCCTACAATGAGCAGTTCTTC
>TRBV11-2|TRBJ2-5|-|TRBD1
CASSLVERGQETQYF
TGTGCCAGCAGCTTAGTAGAGAGGGGGCAGGAGACCCAGTACTTC
>TRBV2|TRBJ2-5|-|-
CASSEVGTRDGDPQYF
TGTGCCAGCAGTGAAGTTGGGACCCGTGACGGAGATCCCCAGTACTTC
>TRBV21-1|TRBJ2-7|-|-
CASSNLQVAGTVKAPGCGEQYF
TGTGCCAGCAGCAACTTACAAGTAGCCGGGACAGTTAAGGCCCCTGGTTGTGGCGAGCAGTACTTC
>TRBV27|TRBJ1-2|-|TRBD1
CASRSTGAGYGYTF
TGTGCCAGCAGAAGCACAGGGGCTGGATATGGCTACACCTTC
>TRBV30|TRBJ1-1|-|TRBD1
CAWSWDRGRGTEAFF
TGTGCCTGGAGTTGGGACAGGGGGCGCGGGACTGAAGCTTTCTTT
>TRBV5-1|TRBJ1-2|-|-
CASKGWGTNYGYTF
TGCGCCAGCAAAGGATGGGGGACTAACTATGGCTACACCTTC
>TRBV11-2|TRBJ1-1|-|TRBD1
CASSIAGGWTEAFF
TGTGCCAGCAGCATTGCAGGGGGGTGGACTGAAGCTTTCTTT
>TRBV7-9|TRBJ2-2|-|TRBD2
CASSPRLSGLNTGELFF
TGTGCCAGCAGCCCAAGGCTTAGCGGGTTAAACACCGGGGAGCTGTTTTTT
>TRBV7-8|TRBJ2-1|-|TRBD2
CASSPGTSGYNEQFF
TGTGCCAGCAGCCCTGGGACTAGCGGTTACAATGAGCAGTTCTTC
>TRBV19|TRBJ2-7|-|-
CASSMTSVDPLFTYEQYF
TGTGCCAGTAGTATGACGTCAGTCGACCCCCTTTTTACCTACGAGCAGTACTTC
>TRBV19|TRBJ1-2|-|-
CASSIVRTDLYGYTF
TGTGCCAGTAGTATAGTAAGGACCGATCTATATGGCTACACCTTC
>TRBV4-3|TRBJ2-1|-|TRBD1
CASSQERGRSNEQFF
TGCGCCAGCAGCCAAGAGAGGGGGCGGTCCAATGAGCAGTTCTTC
>TRBV5-1|TRBJ2-1|-|TRBD2
CASSPRDPGGNEQFF
TGCGCCAGCAGCCCCCGGGACCCGGGGGGAAATGAGCAGTTCTTC
>TRBV2|TRBJ2-7|-|-
CASSEGVYEQYF
TGTGCCAGCAGTGAAGGGGTTTACGAGCAGTACTTC
>TRBV29-1|TRBJ2-7|-|-
CSVASGQRRRSGYEQYF
TGCAGCGTTGCTTCGGGTCAACGACGACGTTCAGGCTACGAGCAGTACTTC
>TRBV6-5|TRBJ2-7|-|TRBD2
CASRPRLAGSYEQYF
TGTGCCAGCAGGCCTCGACTAGCTGGTTCCTACGAGCAGTACTTC
>TRBV9|TRBJ2-1|-|-
CASSPRQGGSNEQFF
TGTGCCAGCAGCCCCCGCCAGGGAGGTTCTAATGAGCAGTTCTTC
>TRBV7-9|TRBJ2-1|-|TRBD2
CASSDGLAGPDEQFF
TGTGCCAGCAGCGATGGGCTAGCGGGACCCGATGAGCAGTTCTTC
>TRBV4-3|TRBJ2-1|medium-sized|-
CASSQEEAAWEQFF
TGCGCCAGCAGCCAAGAGGAGGCGGCCTGGGAGCAGTTCTTC
>TRBV6-5|TRBJ2-2|-|TRBD1
CASSSTGVLPGELFF
TGTGCCAGCAGTTCGACAGGGGTTTTACCCGGGGAGCTGTTTTTT
>TRBV5-6|TRBJ1-2|-|TRBD1
CASSPGTGFYGYTF
TGTGCCAGCAGCCCCGGGACAGGGTTTTATGGCTACACCTTC
>TRBV4-2|TRBJ2-2|-|TRBD2
CASSQGYLAGFEGGELFF
TGTGCCAGCAGCCAAGGTTATCTAGCGGGATTCGAAGGCGGGGAGCTGTTTTTT
>TRBV29-1|TRBJ2-7|-|-
CSVETGSSYEQYF
TGCAGCGTTGAAACGGGAAGCTCCTACGAGCAGTACTTC
>TRBV7-8|TRBJ2-1|-|TRBD2
CASYLWGGNEQFF
TGTGCCAGCTACTTGTGGGGGGGGAATGAGCAGTTCTTC
>TRBV1|TRBJ2-6|-|-
CTSSFTSLCTRANVLTF
TGCACCAGCAGTTTTACAAGTTTGTGCACACGGGCCAACGTCCTGACTTTC
>TRBV4-1|TRBJ1-1|-|-
CASSQGLYTEAFF
TGCGCCAGCAGCCAAGGGCTCTACACTGAAGCTTTCTTT
>TRBV4-3|TRBJ2-2|few|TRBD2
CATAGGPTGELFF
TGCGCCACCGCGGGAGGGCCCACCGGGGAGCTGTTTTTT
>TRBV4-3|TRBJ2-1|-|TRBD1
CASSQEALQGSYNEQFF
TGCGCCAGCAGCCAAGAGGCCCTACAGGGGTCGTACAATGAGCAGTTCTTC